These 11 T cell receptor beta chains originate from one sample sequenced in a study of graft-versus-host responses after intestinal transplantation. The assay was immunoSEQ multiplex PCR, and TCRdb's table has in-frame clones only and misses some. The sample shows 15,000 to 20,000 clones, 80% to 90% of them seen only once. This sample comprised PBMCs, obtained roughly 110 days after intestinal transplant. These TCRs come from a human patient who received an intestinal transplant, so some T cells may come from the graft donor.

V and J are TRBV5-1 and TRBJ1-2, with D unclear. Germline values: CDR1 SGHRS, CDR2 YFSETQ. The CDR3 contains 13 residues. Trimming removed 3 bases from V and 8 bases from J, with 14 bases in between. In DNA form, the CDR3 reads TGCGCCAGCAGCTCCATTACCTCATCAGGCTACACCTTC. Protein sequence: CASSSITSSGYTF. Full variable domain (outside the CDR3, taken from reference TRBV5-1 and TRBJ1-2): KAGVTQTPRYLIKTRGQQVTLSCSPISGHRSVSWYQQTPGQGLQFLFEYFSETQRNKGNFPGRFSGRQFSNSRSEMNVSTLELGDSALYLCASSSITSSGYTFGSGTRLTVV.

The genes are TRBV4-1 and TRBJ2-3, with TRBD2 matching 8 bases. Unmatched junction bases numbered 13, after V lost 4 bases and J lost 4 bases. Per the germline V gene, CDR1 is MGHRA and CDR2 is YSYEKL. This CDR3 is built from 17 residues. CDR3 coding DNA: TGCGCCAGCAGCCTTCCTGGCGGTAGCGGGACCCCAGATACGCAGTATTTT. Translated, it gives CASSLPGGSGTPDTQYF.

CDR3 DNA: TGTGCCAGCAGCCCGGACATTCGCTCCTACGAGCAGTACTTC. It specifies CASSPDIRSYEQYF. V gene TRBV11-2 combines with J gene TRBJ2-7; D may be TRBD1 (5 bases). Trimming cost V 5 bases and J 0 bases, with 11 bases left between them. The CDR3 totals 14 residues. Germline loops: CDR1 SGHAT, CDR2 FQNNGV. Filled out from reference TRBV11-2 and TRBJ2-7, the complete variable domain reads EAGVAQSPRYKIIEKRQSVAFWCNPISGHATLYWYQQILGQGPKLLIQFQNNGVVDDSQLPKDRFSAERLKGVDSTLKIQPAKLEDSAVYLCASSPDIRSYEQYFGPGTRLTVT.

V and J are TRBV5-5 and TRBJ2-3, with TRBD2 identical over 7 bases. This CDR3 spans 16 amino acids. CDR1 and CDR2 from the germline V gene are SGHKS and YYEKEE (reference sequence). Trimming at V came to 4 bases and at J to 1 base, leaving 9 bases not matched to a gene. The CDR3 sequence is CASSPEPGRGTDTQYF. The CDR3 bases are TGTGCCAGCAGCCCCGAACCGGGGAGGGGCACAGATACGCAGTATTTT.

The chain couples TRBV28 to TRBJ1-2; 9 bases are shared with TRBD1. The CDR3 spans 14 residues. V trimming: 5 bases; J trimming: 8 bases; junction bases outside the gene matches: 9. Germline loops: CDR1 MDHEN, CDR2 SYDVKM. The CDR3 DNA reads as TGTGCCAGCAGTCCAAAGGGGACAGGGAAGGGCTACACCTTC. It yields the protein CASSPKGTGKGYTF.

In DNA form, the CDR3 reads TGTGCCTGGAGTCAACAGGGAGGCTATGGCTACACCTTC. Translation gives CAWSQQGGYGYTF. V usage is TRBV30 and J usage is TRBJ1-2; tentative D call: TRBD1 (6 bases). CDR3 size: 13 residues. Trimming removed 2 bases from V and 4 bases from J, with 11 bases in between. CDR1 is GTSNPN and CDR2 is SVGIG in the germline V gene (reference sequence).

V usage is TRBV5-1 and J usage is TRBJ2-5; D is uncertain. V shed 1 base and J shed 5 bases, with 3 bases lying between them. The germline V gene has CDR1 SGHRS and CDR2 YFSETQ. The CDR3 spans 11 residues. The CDR3 DNA is TGCGCCAGCAGCTTGACCGAGACCCAGTACTTC. It is translated as CASSLTETQYF.

This rearrangement joins TRBV19 to TRBJ2-7; TRBD1 agrees at 8 bases. The CDR3 is 14 residues long. J was trimmed by 2 bases and V by 4 bases; bases with no gene match: 4. Germline assignment: CDR1 LNHDA and CDR2 SQIVND (reference sequence). For the CDR3, the DNA is TGTGCCAGTAGTACCGGGACAGGAGCCTACGAGCAGTACTTC. It translates to CASSTGTGAYEQYF.

The J gene is TRBJ2-3, the V gene TRBV2, with a possible D match to TRBD1 (6 bases). The CDR3 sequence is 14 residues long. Germline CDR1 SNHLY, CDR2 FYNNEI. V was cut by 6 bases and J by 1 base, with 11 bases left in between. The CDR3 DNA reads TGTGCCAGCAGGGTATACAGGGGCACAGATACGCAGTATTTT. This gives the protein CASRVYRGTDTQYF.

The V gene is TRBV28, the J gene TRBJ2-7, with 8 bases lining up with TRBD1. Germline CDR1 and CDR2: MDHEN and SYDVKM. This CDR3 is built from 13 residues. V was clipped by 5 bases and J by 5 bases; unmatched bases: 5. CDR3 sequence reads: CASSTGQGDEQYF. CDR3 bases: TGTGCCAGCAGTACCGGACAGGGTGACGAGCAGTACTTC.

The chain has TRBV4-3 and TRBJ2-7; either TRBD1 or TRBD2 may supply D (5 bases each). The length of the CDR3 is 15 residues. Germline values: CDR1 LGHNA, CDR2 YSLEER. Trimming stripped 6 bases from V and 3 bases from J, with 18 bases between. CDR3 in amino acids: CASSFDRDGDYEQYF. DNA of the CDR3: TGCGCCAGCAGTTTCGATCGGGACGGAGACTACGAGCAGTACTTC.